In its sample, the clone carrying this T cell receptor (beta chain) was seen a few times. Its target is not known. Quantitative molecular-barcoded 5'-RACE generated the TCR beta libraries. TCRdb ran MiXCR on the 5' RACE reads and lists one entry per CDR3 protein. This sample carries about 420,000 distinct CDR3 sequences, about 22% of them seen once, and the ten largest clones take roughly 16%. This entry comes from a study of CD8 T cells in ankylosing spondylitis. Study-wide points: The authors found the disease-linked clones to be CD8+ and relatively rare in peripheral blood. What seemed typical of ankylosing spondylitis blood was a TCR beta motif built from 7 or 8 highly homologous variants. Matched ankylosing spondylitis synovial fluid reportedly contained a significantly enriched population of disease-linked clones. Prior work had noted some motif variants in reactive arthritis blood and synovial fluid.

This TCR was recovered from a male donor with ankylosing spondylitis. The sequenced sample was blood, either unsorted or a sorted T cell fraction (not recorded which).

DNA of the CDR3: TGTGCCTGGAGTGTGGGGGGTGAGCAGTTCTTC. Residues: CAWSVGGEQFF. V gene TRBV30 combines with J gene TRBJ2-1; tentative D call: TRBD2 (6 bases). Germline lookup yields CDR1 GTSNPN and CDR2 SVGIG (reference sequence). This CDR3 has 11 residues. The ends were cut back, 0 bases at V and 9 bases at J, with 6 bases in the middle.